Included here is one T cell receptor (beta chain) sequence, with context. Its target is unknown. Primed by a sample-barcoded 5' primer and a J-beta primer mix, a second PCR proceeded for about 6 to 12 cycles. TCRdb re-called the 5' RACE reads through MiXCR, storing one row per CDR3 protein. Among roughly 1.4 million distinct CDR3 sequences listed, roughly 64% were seen once. Extraction of total RNA produced a minimum of 5 micrograms from each sample. The data stem from a study of blood T cells in healthy people across ages. Trimming pared 6 bases from V and 7 bases from J, leaving 13 bases between. This CDR3 comprises 12 residues. Germline V gene sequence: CDR1 DFQATT, CDR2 SNEGSKA (reference sequence). Study findings and constraints: Possibly, changes in expanded clonotypes were confounded because donor CMV status was unknown.

Sequenced material: blood. The clonotype originates from a man younger than 30 in good health. The chain couples TRBV20-1 to TRBJ2-1; D is ambiguous. CDR3 amino acids: CSAVKQGNEQFF. In nucleotides, the CDR3 is TGCAGTGCCGTAAAACAAGGTAATGAGCAGTTCTTC.